This record concerns one T cell receptor (beta chain) sequence. Sequenced by immunoSEQ multiplex PCR; TCRdb stores in-frame clones only, minus some. The data hold roughly 130,000 clones, with roughly 89% observed a single time. The source of the sample is a study of control samples from healthy donors and cancer patients. Germline V CDR1 and CDR2: SEHNR, FQNEAQ (reference sequence). CDR3 length equals 14 residues. Trimming took 0 bases from V and 5 from J; bases not matched to a gene: 3. This TCR was sampled from a young man in good health. The chain is built from TRBV7-9 and TRBJ2-7; TRBD1 agrees at 8 bases. The sequenced material came from blood. CDR3 sequence (DNA): TGTGCCAGCAGCTTAGCGCGACAGGGGAACGAGCAGTACTTC. Translated: CASSLARQGNEQYF.